Presented here are 27 T cell receptor beta chains from one specimen sequenced in a study of blood T cell repertoires in COVID-19. This table comes from immunoSEQ multiplex PCR, and its TCRdb copy is limited to in-frame clones, with some not included. The table has 200,000 or so clones, nearly 85% seen once. The sequencing sample was made of peripheral blood. Every receptor here comes from a woman in her 30s with acute or convalescent COVID-19.

CDR3 nucleotide sequence: TGTGCCAGCAGACGCACAGGGGTCAACACCGGGGAGCTGTTTTTT. Protein product: CASRRTGVNTGELFF. The chain recombines TRBV27 with TRBJ2-2, with TRBD1 identical over 7 bases. Trimming took 6 bases from V and 2 from J; bases not matched to a gene: 6. This CDR3 spans 15 amino acids. From germline, CDR1 is MNHEY and CDR2 SMNVEV (reference sequence).

The chain combines TRBV5-8 with TRBJ2-5; 11 positions agree with TRBD2. Losses at the gene ends were 2 bases for V and 3 bases for J; bases not matched to a gene: 3. This CDR3 comprises 15 residues. CDR1 SGHTS and CDR2 YDEGEE come from the germline V gene. CDR3 in amino acids: CASSFSGGVKETQYF. CDR3 DNA sequence: TGTGCCAGCAGCTTTAGCGGGGGGGTAAAAGAGACCCAGTACTTC. Full variable domain (outside the CDR3, taken from reference TRBV5-8 and TRBJ2-5): EAGVTQSPTHLIKTRGQQATLRCSPISGHTSVYWYQQALGLGLQFLLWYDEGEERNRGNFPPRFSGRQFPNYSSELNVNALELEDSALYLCASSFSGGVKETQYFGPGTRLLVL.

The rearrangement joins TRBV30 to TRBJ1-4, with D maybe TRBD1 (5 bases). Germline-derived CDR1 and CDR2 are GTSNPN and SVGIG (reference sequence). V lost 2 bases to trimming and J lost 8 bases, with 15 bases between them. This CDR3 is built from 14 residues. CDR3 loop: CAWSKGTGGEKLFF. The DNA of the CDR3 is TGTGCCTGGAGTAAGGGGACTGGGGGGGAAAAACTGTTTTTT.

This chain links TRBV27 with TRBJ1-5; D unclear. Trimming pared 2 bases from V and 4 bases from J, leaving 9 bases between. Germline V CDR1 and CDR2: MNHEY, SMNVEV (reference sequence). CDR3 length equals 14 residues. The CDR3 loop is CASSLNTRNQPQHF. The CDR3 DNA reads as TGTGCCAGCAGTTTAAACACCAGAAATCAGCCCCAGCATTTT.

There are a few counts of this clone. The chain is built from TRBV19 and TRBJ1-3; unclear D gene. Trimming took 6 bases from V and 0 from J, leaving 9 bases between them. This CDR3 spans 14 amino acids. Germline V gene sequence: CDR1 LNHDA, CDR2 SQIVND (reference sequence). In nucleotides, the CDR3 is TGTGCCAGTAGAGGACTCGACTCTGGAAACACCATATATTTT. Its protein product is CASRGLDSGNTIYF.

The chain uses TRBV5-1 and TRBJ2-1; 12 nucleotides line up with TRBD2. The V and J ends lost 0 bases and 4 bases, in that order; junction bases with no gene match: 8. Germline V gives CDR1 SGHRS, CDR2 YFSETQ. This CDR3 is built from 18 residues. CDR3 in amino acids: CASSLDGASGRGYNEQFF. The CDR3 region has the DNA TGCGCCAGCAGCTTGGATGGGGCTAGCGGGAGGGGGTACAATGAGCAGTTCTTC.

Here the CDR3 DNA reads TGTGCGTCCGCCCGTAGTGGAAACACCATATATTTT. This codes for CASARSGNTIYF. The genes are TRBV12-3 or TRBV12-4 and TRBJ1-3; D is ambiguous. The CDR3 has 12 residues.

The chain links TRBV3-1 (or the pseudogene TRBV3-2) to TRBJ1-1; D remains ambiguous. The CDR3 consists of 11 residues. Germline assignment: CDR1 LGHDT and CDR2 YNNKEL (reference sequence). Trimming pared 6 bases from V and 6 bases from J, leaving 8 bases between. The CDR3 DNA follows: TGTGCCAGCAGTCACACAGCTGAAGCTTTCTTT. This translates into CASSHTAEAFF.

The CDR3 here is CASSVFRGGNNEQFF. As DNA, the CDR3 is TGTGCCAGCAGCGTCTTCCGGGGAGGAAATAATGAGCAGTTCTTC. The chain combines TRBV9 with TRBJ2-1; tentative D call: TRBD2 (6 bases). CDR3 length: 15 amino acids. From germline, CDR1 is SGDLS and CDR2 YYNGEE. The V end was cut by 2 bases, the J end by 7 bases, with 16 bases between.

The rearrangement links TRBV24-1 to TRBJ2-7; 7 bases agree with TRBD1. After removal of 4 bases from V and 0 bases from J, the junction contained 5 bases not matched to a gene. The CDR3 runs to 15 residues. CDR1 is KGHDR and CDR2 is SFDVKD in the germline V gene. As DNA, the CDR3 is TGTGCCACCAGTGAAACCGGGACAGCCTCCTACGAGCAGTACTTC. This translates into CATSETGTASYEQYF.

This clone was seen more than once but under ten times. The chain recombines TRBV5-1 with TRBJ1-6; 9 positions match TRBD1. Germline CDR1 reads SGHRS; CDR2 reads YFSETQ. Trimming took 0 bases from V and 7 from J; bases not matched to a gene: 5. This CDR3 is built from 16 residues. The CDR3 protein is CASSLGGQGKNSPLHF. CDR3 nucleotides: TGCGCCAGCAGCTTGGGGGGACAGGGCAAAAATTCACCCCTCCACTTT.

The chain couples TRBV9 to TRBJ1-4, with D possibly matching TRBD1 (5 bases). The length of the CDR3 is 14 residues. CDR1 is SGDLS, CDR2 YYNGEE, per germline. Deletions cut 4 bases from V and 8 bases from J, with 15 bases between. This CDR3 reads CASSPGGNREKLFF. The CDR3 bases are TGTGCCAGCAGCCCGGGAGGAAACAGGGAAAAACTGTTTTTT.

This chain joins TRBV9 and TRBJ1-6, with 9 bases aligning to TRBD1. Looked up from germline, CDR1 is SGDLS and CDR2 is YYNGEE. V gave up 4 bases and J gave up 8 bases; unmatched junction bases: 4. The CDR3 is 14 amino acids. The CDR3: CASSFRQGDSPLHF. As DNA, the CDR3 is TGTGCCAGCAGCTTTAGACAGGGGGATTCACCCCTCCACTTT.

The CDR3: CASSQTTSTYEQYF. CDR3 DNA sequence: TGCGCCAGCAGCCAGACAACTAGCACCTACGAGCAGTACTTC. The chain is built from TRBV4-3 and TRBJ2-7; perhaps TRBD2 as D (6 bases). CDR1 is LGHNA and CDR2 is YSLEER in the germline V gene. Deletions cut 3 bases from V and 2 bases from J, with 11 bases between. The CDR3 contains 14 residues.

This chain joins TRBV27 and TRBJ1-1; D uncertain. Germline CDR1 reads MNHEY; CDR2 reads SMNVEV (reference sequence). This CDR3 contains 16 residues. The V end was cut by 3 bases, the J end by 1 base, with 15 bases between. The CDR3 here is CASSFTNPPGNTEAFF. The CDR3 bases are TGTGCCAGCAGTTTTACGAACCCTCCCGGGAACACTGAAGCTTTCTTT.

J is TRBJ1-1 and V is TRBV18, with a tentative D call TRBD1 (6 bases). The ends were cut back, 0 bases at V and 3 bases at J, with 11 bases in the middle. Germline V gene lookup returns CDR1 KGHSH and CDR2 LQKENI. The CDR3 runs 15 residues. The CDR3 reads CASSPPNRAHTEAFF. CDR3 DNA sequence: TGTGCCAGCTCACCACCAAACAGGGCCCACACTGAAGCTTTCTTT.

The gene calls are TRBV18 and TRBJ2-3; D is ambiguous. Germline V gene data show CDR1 as KGHSH and CDR2 as LQKENI. Trimming cost V 3 bases and J 7 bases, with 11 bases left between them. CDR3 size: 13 residues. CDR3 sequence (DNA): TGTGCCAGCTCACCCGACTTGAGAAATACGCAGTATTTT. Translated, it gives CASSPDLRNTQYF.

The J gene is TRBJ1-2, the V gene TRBV18; no clear D gene. The CDR3 sequence is 12 residues long. Germline loops: CDR1 KGHSH, CDR2 LQKENI. V dropped 4 bases and J dropped 2 bases, with 5 bases sitting between them. The CDR3 nucleotides read TGTGCCAGCTCACTAGAAAACTATGGCTACACCTTC. Its translation: CASSLENYGYTF.

This chain uses TRBV19 with TRBJ1-1, with D unclear. Germline CDR1 reads LNHDA; CDR2 reads SQIVND (reference sequence). V lost 4 bases and J 6 bases, leaving 18 bases between the germline ends. This CDR3 spans 15 amino acids. CDR3 loop: CASSTDGWVSAEAFF. CDR3 in DNA: TGTGCCAGTAGTACGGATGGGTGGGTGAGCGCTGAAGCTTTCTTT.

The gene calls are TRBV9 and TRBJ2-5, with D hard to call. V lost 0 bases and J 2 bases, leaving 8 bases between the germline ends. The CDR3 totals 14 residues. Germline V gene data show CDR1 as SGDLS and CDR2 as YYNGEE. The CDR3 nucleotides read TGTGCCAGCAGCGTAGATATGTATCAAGAGACCCAGTACTTC. Its translation: CASSVDMYQETQYF. Filled out from reference TRBV9 and TRBJ2-5, the complete variable domain reads DSGVTQTPKHLITATGQRVTLRCSPRSGDLSVYWYQQSLDQGLQFLIQYYNGEERAKGNILERFSAQQFPDLHSELNLSSLELGDSALYFCASSVDMYQETQYFGPGTRLLVL.

The chain carries TRBV7-9 and TRBJ2-5; D may be TRBD1 (5 bases). Trimming left V 4 bases short and J 9 bases short, with 12 bases between. CDR3 size: 12 residues. Germline V lookup: CDR1 SEHNR, CDR2 FQNEAQ (reference sequence). CDR3 DNA sequence: TGTGCCAGCAGCTCCAGGGCCCCGTCCCAGTACTTC. It specifies CASSSRAPSQYF.

The chain has TRBV18 and TRBJ1-3; D gene ambiguous. CDR1 and CDR2 (germline): KGHSH, LQKENI. CDR3 length: 15 amino acids. Deletions cut 3 bases from V and 0 bases from J, with 9 bases between. CDR3 DNA: TGTGCCAGCTCACCTCAGAGACTCTCTGGAAACACCATATATTTT. It codes for CASSPQRLSGNTIYF. The full variable domain, completed using reference TRBV18 and TRBJ1-3, is NAGVMQNPRHLVRRRGQEARLRCSPMKGHSHVYWYRQLPEEGLKFMVYLQKENIIDESGMPKERFSAEFPKEGPSILRIQQVVRGDSAAYFCASSPQRLSGNTIYFGEGSWLTVV.

The chain is built from TRBV20-1 and TRBJ1-5; TRBD1 agrees at 7 bases. The CDR3 sequence is 14 residues long. Germline V gives CDR1 DFQATT, CDR2 SNEGSKA (reference sequence). V was pared by 6 bases and J by 4 bases, with 9 bases of the junction left unmatched. The CDR3 protein is CSASTGDLNQPQHF. The CDR3 DNA reads TGCAGTGCCAGTACAGGGGACCTAAATCAGCCCCAGCATTTT.

This clone appeared a few times. The V gene is TRBV27, the J gene TRBJ1-4; no firm D call. Looked up from germline, CDR1 is MNHEY and CDR2 is SMNVEV (reference sequence). Trimming pared 5 bases from V and 8 bases from J, leaving 15 bases between. The CDR3 is 14 amino acids. The CDR3: CASSPGAAGEKLFF. In DNA, the CDR3 is TGTGCCAGCAGTCCCGGCGCAGCGGGCGAAAAACTGTTTTTT.

This chain joins TRBV7-2 and TRBJ1-2, with D hard to call. Trimming shortened V by 5 bases and J by 8 bases, and 12 bases separated the two germline ends. The CDR3 has 12 residues. The germline V gene encodes CDR1 SGHTA and CDR2 FQGNSA. The CDR3 sequence is CASSDDGWGYTF. Written as DNA, the CDR3 is TGTGCCAGCAGCGACGACGGGTGGGGCTACACCTTC.

The J gene is TRBJ1-2, the V gene TRBV3-1 (or the pseudogene TRBV3-2); possibly TRBD1 for D (6 bases). The germline V gene encodes CDR1 LGHDT and CDR2 YNNKEL (reference sequence). With 0 bases removed from V and 2 bases from J, the gap between germline ends came to 19 bases. CDR3 length equals 18 residues. The CDR3 DNA is TGTGCCAGCAGCCAAGAAGAAAGATCAGGGGACGTGAACTATGGCTACACCTTC. Protein product: CASSQEERSGDVNYGYTF.

The chain joins TRBV6-5 to TRBJ2-1; 8 positions match TRBD1. This CDR3 region has 14 residues. J lost 8 bases, V lost 6 bases, and 9 bases had no gene match. The germline gives CDR1 MNHEY, CDR2 SVGAGI. This CDR3 reads CASRLDRVSHEQFF. The CDR3 DNA reads TGTGCCAGCAGATTGGACAGGGTCTCCCATGAGCAGTTCTTC.